These 27 T cell receptor beta chains were sequenced from one sample in a study of blood T cell repertoires in COVID-19. Produced via immunoSEQ multiplex PCR; TCRdb's table is partial and in-frame only. The table has roughly 480,000 clones, 89% seen once. Material: peripheral blood. All receptors derive from a man aged 18 to 30 with COVID-19, enrolled during active disease.

The genes are TRBV27 and TRBJ2-2, with TRBD2 matching over 13 bases. V shed 8 bases, J shed 4 bases, and the junction held 13 bases outside the gene matches. The CDR3 extends over 18 amino acids. CDR1 is MNHEY and CDR2 is SMNVEV in the germline V gene (reference sequence). The CDR3 spells CASRWTSGSSGTTGELFF. CDR3 nucleotide sequence: TGTGCCAGCCGTTGGACTAGCGGGAGTTCGGGAACCACCGGGGAGCTGTTTTTT.

The V and J genes are TRBV19 and TRBJ2-2; 9 positions agree with TRBD2. The CDR3 has 19 amino acids. Germline V lookup: CDR1 LNHDA, CDR2 SQIVND (reference sequence). V dropped 7 bases and J dropped 6; count of bases not matched to a gene: 21. CDR3 in amino acids: CASTSLADGRGGRAGELFF. The CDR3, as DNA: TGTGCCAGTACTTCTCTGGCCGACGGGCGGGGGGGCCGGGCCGGGGAGCTGTTTTTT.

The sample holds one count of this clone. The chain uses TRBV6-1 and TRBJ1-2, with 7 bases aligning to TRBD1. Germline CDR1 MNHNS, CDR2 SASEGT. V lost 2 bases, J lost 4 bases, and 10 bases stayed unmatched. The CDR3 loop spans 16 amino acids. The CDR3 reads CASSESRDSPSYGYTF. The CDR3 DNA reads as TGTGCCAGCAGTGAATCCCGGGACAGCCCTAGCTATGGCTACACCTTC.

This sequence joins TRBV11-3 and TRBJ2-7; TRBD1 aligns across 10 bases. This CDR3 spans 17 amino acids. The V and J ends lost 4 bases and 3 bases, in that order; junction bases with no gene match: 12. Germline loops: CDR1 SGHNT, CDR2 YENEEA. CDR3: CASSSQKPGQGIYEQYF. In DNA, the CDR3 is TGTGCCAGCAGCTCTCAAAAGCCGGGACAGGGGATCTACGAGCAGTACTTC.

V and J are TRBV9 and TRBJ1-1, with D hard to call. The CDR3 is 13 amino acids. CDR1 is SGDLS and CDR2 is YYNGEE in the germline V gene. Trimming left V 0 bases short and J 0 bases short, with 3 bases between. Here the CDR3 DNA reads TGTGCCAGCAGCGTAGCCTTGAACACTGAAGCTTTCTTT. It codes for CASSVALNTEAFF.

Points on this clone: Other DNA sequences in this sample translate to the same CDR3. The chain couples TRBV2 to TRBJ2-1; 13 bases line up with TRBD2. The CDR3 totals 15 residues. Germline CDR1 is SNHLY and CDR2 is FYNNEI. The V gene end was trimmed by 6 bases and the J gene end by 4 bases; junction bases not matched to a gene: 3. CDR3 amino acids: CASSRTSGGYNEQFF. CDR3 DNA: TGTGCCAGCAGCCGGACTAGCGGGGGATACAATGAGCAGTTCTTC. Full variable domain (outside the CDR3, taken from reference TRBV2 and TRBJ2-1): EPEVTQTPSHQVTQMGQEVILRCVPISNHLYFYWYRQILGQKVEFLVSFYNNEISEKSEIFDDQFSVERPDGSNFTLKIRSTKLEDSAMYFCASSRTSGGYNEQFFGPGTRLTVL.

The chain joins TRBV7-9 to TRBJ2-4; 14 positions agree with TRBD2. Germline V gene sequence: CDR1 SEHNR, CDR2 FQNEAQ (reference sequence). CDR3 length equals 18 residues. J gave up 6 bases and V 5 bases, and 12 bases lay outside the gene matches. Here the CDR3 DNA reads TGTGCCAGCAGCGGACCCGGGACTAGCGGGAGACCCGGAAACATTCAGTACTTC. It yields the protein CASSGPGTSGRPGNIQYF.

The chain recombines TRBV29-1 with TRBJ1-4; D is undetermined. V was cut by 5 bases and J by 0 bases, with 7 bases left in between. Germline V lookup: CDR1 SQVTM, CDR2 ANQGSEA. CDR3 length equals 13 residues. Here the CDR3 DNA reads TGCAGCGTTAAACTTGCAACTAATGAAAAACTGTTTTTT. Translating gives CSVKLATNEKLFF. The entire variable domain, with the rest obtained from reference TRBV29-1 and TRBJ1-4, is as follows: SAVISQKPSRDICQRGTSLTIQCQVDSQVTMMFWYRQQPGQSLTLIATANQGSEATYESGFVIDKFPISRPNLTFSTLTVSNMSPEDSSIYLCSVKLATNEKLFFGSGTQLSVL.

The V gene is TRBV28, the J gene TRBJ1-5; 7 nucleotides align to TRBD1. This CDR3 has 15 residues. The germline gives CDR1 MDHEN, CDR2 SYDVKM. V lost 4 bases to trimming and J lost 3 bases; unmatched junction nucleotides: 6. CDR3 sequence reads: CASSSQGEDNQPQHF. In nucleotides, the CDR3 is TGTGCCAGCAGTTCTCAGGGGGAGGACAATCAGCCCCAGCATTTT.

The chain links TRBV5-4 to TRBJ2-1; 9 bases are shared with TRBD2. Germline CDR1 is SGHNT and CDR2 is YYREEE (reference sequence). This CDR3 contains 16 residues. V gave up 3 bases and J gave up 0 bases; unmatched junction bases: 4. The CDR3 DNA is TGTGCCAGCAGCTCGACTAGCGGTTCCTCCTACAATGAGCAGTTCTTC. Amino acid sequence: CASSSTSGSSYNEQFF. Together with reference TRBV5-4 and TRBJ2-1, the CDR3 gives the full variable domain: ETGVTQSPTHLIKTRGQQVTLRCSSQSGHNTVSWYQQALGQGPQFIFQYYREEENGRGNFPPRFSGLQFPNYSSELNVNALELDDSALYLCASSSTSGSSYNEQFFGPGTRLTVL.

The CDR3 nucleotides are TGCGCCAGCCGGGGGAACACTGAAGCTTTCTTT. It translates to CASRGNTEAFF. The chain combines TRBV5-1 with TRBJ1-1; D is undetermined. The CDR3 is 11 amino acids. V lost 7 bases, J lost 1 base, and 5 bases lay in between. In germline, CDR1 is SGHRS, CDR2 YFSETQ.

The DNA for the CDR3 is TGTGCCAGCAGCTTAGAGGTGGGAGTCGGCATTCAGTACTTC. It encodes CASSLEVGVGIQYF. J is TRBJ2-4 and V is TRBV7-9, with D possibly matching TRBD2 (5 bases). The germline V gene has CDR1 SEHNR and CDR2 FQNEAQ (reference sequence). The CDR3 has 14 residues. The ends were cut back, 1 base at V and 9 bases at J, with 13 bases in the middle.

The rearrangement links TRBV7-3 to TRBJ2-7; D uncertain. Deletions cut 5 bases from V and 5 bases from J, with 16 bases between. Germline lookup yields CDR1 SGHTA and CDR2 FQGTGA. This CDR3 region has 14 residues. Here the CDR3 reads CASSEQALQDEQYF. The CDR3 region has the DNA TGTGCCAGCAGCGAGCAGGCCCTGCAGGACGAGCAGTACTTC.

The chain is built from TRBV9 and TRBJ1-5; a weak D match, TRBD1 (6 bases). The CDR3 length is 13 residues. Trimming left V 6 bases short and J 7 bases short, with 14 bases between. Germline-derived CDR1 and CDR2 are SGDLS and YYNGEE. CDR3 protein: CASNYREGQPQHF. In DNA form, the CDR3 reads TGTGCCAGCAACTACAGGGAAGGGCAGCCCCAGCATTTT.

The chain is built from TRBV3-1 (or the pseudogene TRBV3-2) and TRBJ1-3; D gene ambiguous. V gave up 3 bases and J gave up 0 bases, with 6 bases separating them. The CDR3 covers 14 residues. The germline V gene encodes CDR1 LGHDT and CDR2 YNNKEL (reference sequence). The chain's CDR3 is CASSQIDSGNTIYF. The CDR3 DNA follows: TGTGCCAGCAGCCAGATAGACTCTGGAAACACCATATATTTT.

A few counts support this clone. This rearrangement joins TRBV6-5 to TRBJ1-2; D gene ambiguous. The CDR3 spans 12 residues. Trimming pared 10 bases from V and 4 bases from J, leaving 13 bases between. The germline V gene encodes CDR1 MNHEY and CDR2 SVGAGI. The CDR3 loop reads CATAVISYGYTF. In DNA, the CDR3 is TGTGCCACCGCGGTAATAAGCTATGGCTACACCTTC.

The chain couples TRBV11-2 to TRBJ2-7; the D is unclear. CDR3 size: 13 residues. V was cut by 4 bases and J by 1 base, with 8 bases left in between. Germline lookup yields CDR1 SGHAT and CDR2 FQNNGV. This CDR3 reads CASSSPGSYEQYF. CDR3 coding DNA: TGTGCCAGCAGCTCACCAGGATCCTACGAGCAGTACTTC.

This chain connects TRBV7-3 to TRBJ2-1, with 8 positions matching TRBD2. CDR1 is SGHTA, CDR2 FQGTGA, per germline. This CDR3 has 16 residues. Losses at the gene ends were 4 bases for V and 2 bases for J; bases not matched to a gene: 7. CDR3 in amino acids: CASSSPLREAYNEQFF. Here the CDR3 DNA reads TGTGCCAGCAGCTCACCCTTGCGGGAGGCCTACAATGAGCAGTTCTTC.

The chain carries TRBV5-1 and TRBJ1-1; possible D gene TRBD1, 6 bases. The CDR3 has 14 amino acids. Germline loops: CDR1 SGHRS, CDR2 YFSETQ. V dropped 4 bases and J dropped 1 base, with 11 bases sitting between them. The CDR3 is CASSENRANTEAFF. The DNA of the CDR3 is TGCGCCAGCAGCGAGAACAGGGCGAACACTGAAGCTTTCTTT.

The chain has TRBV19 and TRBJ1-1; D call uncertain. This CDR3 spans 12 amino acids. In germline, CDR1 is LNHDA, CDR2 SQIVND (reference sequence). Deletions cut 6 bases from V and 0 bases from J, with 5 bases between. The CDR3 sequence: CASRRLNTEAFF. CDR3 bases: TGTGCCAGTAGGAGATTGAACACTGAAGCTTTCTTT. The whole variable domain, remainder taken from reference TRBV19 and TRBJ1-1, is DGGITQSPKYLFRKEGQNVTLSCEQNLNHDAMYWYRQDPGQGLRLIYYSQIVNDFQKGDIAEGYSVSREKKESFPLTVTSAQKNPTAFYLCASRRLNTEAFFGQGTRLTVV.

This chain uses TRBV6-5 with TRBJ1-2; a weak D match, TRBD1 (6 bases). This CDR3 comprises 14 residues. Germline CDR1 and CDR2: MNHEY and SVGAGI. The V gene lost 0 bases and the J gene lost 8 bases, with 13 bases spanning the gap. The CDR3 sequence is CASSYSGGAQGYTF. DNA of the CDR3: TGTGCCAGCAGTTACTCGGGGGGGGCGCAAGGCTACACCTTC.

The rearrangement joins TRBV5-1 to TRBJ2-2; tentatively, D is TRBD2 (5 bases). This CDR3 spans 14 amino acids. Trimming shortened V by 6 bases and J by 4 bases, and 13 bases separated the two germline ends. Germline values: CDR1 SGHRS, CDR2 YFSETQ. The CDR3, as DNA: TGCGCCAGCACCTCGTCCCGGGGCACCGGGGAGCTGTTTTTT. Encoded protein: CASTSSRGTGELFF.

The chain combines TRBV5-1 with TRBJ1-4, with 7 nucleotides matching TRBD1. The CDR3 is 15 amino acids. V was pared by 0 bases and J by 7 bases, with 6 bases of the junction left unmatched. Germline values: CDR1 SGHRS, CDR2 YFSETQ. This CDR3 reads CASSLVTGSGEKLFF. Written as DNA, the CDR3 is TGCGCCAGCAGCTTGGTGACAGGGAGCGGTGAAAAACTGTTTTTT.

The gene calls are TRBV7-9 and TRBJ1-4, with D possibly being TRBD1 (5 bases). Germline CDR1 reads SEHNR; CDR2 reads FQNEAQ (reference sequence). This CDR3 contains 11 residues. Trimming cost V 3 bases and J 13 bases, with 9 bases left between them. The CDR3: CASSLGTGLFF. CDR3 DNA: TGTGCCAGCAGCTTGGGGACTGGACTGTTTTTT.

This sequence joins TRBV4-1 and TRBJ2-3; 8 bases agree with TRBD2. From germline, CDR1 is MGHRA and CDR2 YSYEKL. This CDR3 contains 15 residues. V shed 4 bases and J 5 bases; nucleotides not matched to a gene: 8. The CDR3 loop is CASSLSGEIGDTQYF. The CDR3 coding sequence is TGCGCCAGCAGCCTTAGCGGGGAAATTGGAGATACGCAGTATTTT.

A word on this clone: In the same sample, other DNA sequences code for this CDR3. The chain uses TRBV18 and TRBJ2-1; D uncertain. Germline values: CDR1 KGHSH, CDR2 LQKENI. The CDR3 sequence is 13 residues long. The ends were cut back, 3 bases at V and 7 bases at J, with 10 bases in the middle. The DNA for the CDR3 is TGTGCCAGCTCACCCCCCTCCCGGAATGAGCAGTTCTTC. Protein product: CASSPPSRNEQFF.

The chain has TRBV7-6 and TRBJ2-7; D gene unclear. Germline CDR1 and CDR2: SGHVS and FNYEAQ. V was trimmed by 2 bases and J by 3 bases, leaving 14 bases between them. This CDR3 is built from 15 residues. The CDR3 here is CASSLQSIQVYEQYF. The CDR3 region has the DNA TGTGCCAGCAGCTTACAGTCCATTCAGGTCTACGAGCAGTACTTC. The complete variable domain, with remaining parts taken from reference TRBV7-6 and TRBJ2-7, reads GAGVSQSPRYKVTKRGQDVALRCDPISGHVSLYWYRQALGQGPEFLTYFNYEAQQDKSGLPNDRFSAERPEGSISTLTIQRTEQRDSAMYRCASSLQSIQVYEQYFGPGTRLTVT.